In this sample, the clone carrying this TCR beta chain turned up a few times. TCRdb passed the 5' RACE reads through MiXCR, listing each CDR3 protein once. The sample holds 35,000 to 50,000 distinct CDR3 sequences, approximately 22% seen once. The V gene's germline CDR1 is SGHTA and CDR2 FQGNSA. Germline trimming cut 5 bases from V and 3 bases from J; bases unmatched to any gene: 4. The CDR3 covers 14 residues. Cells sorted as Tregs were CD4+, CD25+ and CD127-/low. The receptor was isolated from a female donor with breast cancer. The chain recombines TRBV7-2 with TRBJ2-7; TRBD2 aligns across 10 bases. Specimen: Tregs sorted from blood. CDR3 protein: CASSRGLANYEQYF. CDR3 in DNA: TGTGCCAGCAGCAGGGGACTAGCGAACTACGAGCAGTACTTC.